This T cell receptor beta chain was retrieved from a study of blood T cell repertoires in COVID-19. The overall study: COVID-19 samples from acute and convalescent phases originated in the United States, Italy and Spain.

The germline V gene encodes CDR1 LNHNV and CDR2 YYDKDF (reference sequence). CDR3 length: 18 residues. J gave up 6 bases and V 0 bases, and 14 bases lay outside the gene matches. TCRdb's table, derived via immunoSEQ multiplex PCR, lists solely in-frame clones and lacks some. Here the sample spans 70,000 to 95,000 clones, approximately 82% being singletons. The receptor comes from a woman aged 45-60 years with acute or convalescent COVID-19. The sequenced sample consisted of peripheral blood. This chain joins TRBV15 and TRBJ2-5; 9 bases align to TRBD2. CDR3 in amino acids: CATSRDKTSGSERKTQYF. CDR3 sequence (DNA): TGTGCCACCAGCAGAGATAAGACTAGCGGCTCGGAGAGGAAGACCCAGTACTTC.